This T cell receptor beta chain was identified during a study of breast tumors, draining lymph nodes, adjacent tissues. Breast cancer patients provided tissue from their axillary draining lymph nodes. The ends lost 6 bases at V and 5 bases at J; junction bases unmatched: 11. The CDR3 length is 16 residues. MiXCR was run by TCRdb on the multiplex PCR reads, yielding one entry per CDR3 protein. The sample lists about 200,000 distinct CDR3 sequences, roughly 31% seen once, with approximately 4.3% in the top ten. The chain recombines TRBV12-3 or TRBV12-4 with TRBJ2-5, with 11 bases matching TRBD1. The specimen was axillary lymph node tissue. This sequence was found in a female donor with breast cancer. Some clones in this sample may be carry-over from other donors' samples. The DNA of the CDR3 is TGTGCCAGCAGCCAGAGGACAGGGGGCAGTTTGGAGACCCAGTACTTC. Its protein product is CASSQRTGGSLETQYF.